This is a list of T cell receptor beta chains from one sample in a study of cytomegalovirus exposure and HLA in healthy donors. Only in-frame clones appear in the TCRdb table, and some are missing; sequencing was by immunoSEQ multiplex PCR. Of 120,000 to 150,000 clones in the sample, around 59% were seen once. Sequencing used PBMCs. The source of these receptors is a male donor in good health and CMV-seronegative. Both conserved end residues are part of each CDR3. The D gene is left open where the match is weak. Size is omitted from some rows. Given values are once, few, many or a class for expanded clones.

D gene	V gene	CDR3 length	clone size	J gene	CDR3 DNA	CDR3 protein
TRBD2	TRBV19	14	-	TRBJ2-3	TGTGCCAGTAGTATGGCGGGGGGCACAGATACGCAGTATTTT	CASSMAGGTDTQYF
-	TRBV7-3	14	few	TRBJ1-1	TGTGCCAGCAGCTTGCAGGGGCCAGACACTGAAGCTTTCTTT	CASSLQGPDTEAFF
-	TRBV2	13	-	TRBJ1-2	TGTGCCAGCAGGGGCCCATTAAACTATGGCTACACCTTC	CASRGPLNYGYTF
-	TRBV15	16	-	TRBJ2-7	TGTGCCACCAGCAGAGACCCCGGGACAAAACGGCTCGAGCAGTACTTC	CATSRDPGTKRLEQYF
-	TRBV2	15	few	TRBJ1-1	TGTGCCAGCACGCCGCTTGCCGGGGGAGGCACTGAAGCTTTCTTT	CASTPLAGGGTEAFF
-	TRBV2	13	few	TRBJ1-1	TGTGCCAGCAGTGGGCAGTTGAACACTGAAGCTTTCTTT	CASSGQLNTEAFF
TRBD1	TRBV4-3	16	once	TRBJ2-7	TGCGCCAGCAGCCAAGAAAGAGACAGGGGGAACTACGAGCAGTACTTC	CASSQERDRGNYEQYF
TRBD1	TRBV5-1	16	-	TRBJ1-6	TGCGCCAGCAGCTTGGGGGACAGCGACGGATATTCACCCCTCCACTTT	CASSLGDSDGYSPLHF
-	TRBV5-1	14	-	TRBJ1-1	TGCGCCAGCAGCTTGGCCTCCAGGGAACGAGAAGCTTTCTTT	CASSLASREREAFF
-	TRBV5-1	14	-	TRBJ1-1	TGCGCCAGCAGCTTGGTTTCAGGGAACACTGAAGCTTTCTTT	CASSLVSGNTEAFF
-	TRBV5-1	12	-	TRBJ1-2	TGCGCCAGCAGGGAGGGCTACTATGGCTACACCTTC	CASREGYYGYTF
-	TRBV2	12	-	TRBJ2-7	TGTGCCAGCAGTGAACAGAACTACGAGCAGTACTTC	CASSEQNYEQYF
-	TRBV6-5	11	few	TRBJ2-7	TGTGCCAGCAGACAGGGCCGCGAGCAGTACTTC	CASRQGREQYF
TRBD2	TRBV2	14	once	TRBJ2-2	TGTGCCAGCTACTCGGGGGGGGACACCGGGGAGCTGTTTTTT	CASYSGGDTGELFF
-	TRBV5-4	15	-	TRBJ2-5	TGTGCCAGCAGCTTGGCCGGGAAGGCCCAAGAGACCCAGTACTTC	CASSLAGKAQETQYF
TRBD1	TRBV28	19	few	TRBJ2-6	TGTGCCAGCAGTTTGGCCGGGACAGAGTTTACTTCCGGGGCCAACGTCCTGACTTTC	CASSLAGTEFTSGANVLTF
TRBD1	TRBV19	12	-	TRBJ1-1	TGTGCCAGCGGGACAGGGGGCCTTGAAGCTTTCTTT	CASGTGGLEAFF
TRBD1	TRBV7-2	12	-	TRBJ2-1	TGTGCCAGCAGCCTTAGGGACAGTGAGCAGTTCTTC	CASSLRDSEQFF
TRBD1	TRBV6-5	14	-	TRBJ2-7	TGTGCCAGCAGTTACAGGGGGCCGGGCTACGAGCAGTACTTC	CASSYRGPGYEQYF
-	TRBV28	15	-	TRBJ2-3	TGTGCCAGCAGTTTAGGGCAGGGAAGCACAGATACGCAGTATTTT	CASSLGQGSTDTQYF
TRBD1	TRBV25-1	17	-	TRBJ1-2	TGTGCCAGCAATGGATTTATAGGGACAGGGGAAAACTATGGCTACACCTTC	CASNGFIGTGENYGYTF
-	TRBV18	14	-	TRBJ1-6	TGTGCCAGCTCACCACGGCAGGGAAGTTCACCCCTCCACTTT	CASSPRQGSSPLHF
TRBD1	TRBV29-1	15	few	TRBJ2-2	TGCAGCGTGACGACAGGGGGGAAGAACGGCGGGGAGCTGTTTTTT	CSVTTGGKNGGELFF
TRBD2	TRBV5-1	16	-	TRBJ2-7	TGCGCCAGCAGCCCACTTGGGACTAGCGGTCCCTACGAGCAGTACTTC	CASSPLGTSGPYEQYF
TRBD2	TRBV10-3	16	-	TRBJ2-1	TGTGCCATCACCAAACTAGCGGGGGGCTCCTACAATGAGCAGTTCTTC	CAITKLAGGSYNEQFF
-	TRBV6-1	15	-	TRBJ2-2	TGTGCCAGCACCTTAGGCGGGTCAGGGGCCGGGGAGCTGTTTTTT	CASTLGGSGAGELFF
TRBD2	TRBV4-3	15	-	TRBJ2-3	TGCGCCAGCAGTCTTAGCGGGGGGGCGGTAGATACGCAGTATTTT	CASSLSGGAVDTQYF